The 4 T cell receptor beta chains below all came from one sample that was sequenced in a study of tumor-infiltrating lymphocytes in primary liver carcinoma. Co-extraction of both nucleic acids (RNA and DNA) used about 17-33 mg of unsorted bulk tissue. cDNA specific to TCR beta was made from 500 ng of total RNA, with a constant-region primer employed for priming. Generation of the TCR beta libraries relied on three nested multiplex PCR rounds using slightly modified ARM-PCR. The first two PCR rounds, around 11 cycles each, used TRBV1-TRBV30 forward primers and a C-beta reverse primer. TCRdb reprocessed the multiplex PCR reads via MiXCR and lists one record per CDR3 protein. The repertoire consists of 95,000 to 100,000 distinct CDR3 sequences, with about 63% occurring once and the leading ten covering less than 15%. Sequenced: liver tumor tissue from sampling region 2. Described subset: tumor region T2, inferior pole. The source is a woman aged 55 to 70 with primary liver carcinoma and hepatitis B virus infection.

The table lists this clonotype with many counts. The genes are TRBV30 and TRBJ1-5, with TRBD1 matching 8 bases. Germline lookup yields CDR1 GTSNPN and CDR2 SVGIG (reference sequence). Germline trimming cut 2 bases from V and 6 bases from J; bases unmatched to any gene: 3. This CDR3 is 13 amino acids long. CDR3 loop: CAWSRQGSQPQHF. The CDR3 region has the DNA TGTGCCTGGAGTCGACAGGGGAGTCAGCCCCAGCATTTT.

As for this clonotype: It is likely a read error, because the conserved phenylalanine at the end of the CDR3 is missing. This sequence joins TRBV28 and TRBJ2-1, with TRBD2 identical over 10 bases. The V and J ends lost 7 bases and 1 base, in that order; junction bases with no gene match: 7. CDR1 is MDHEN, CDR2 SYDVKM, per germline. There are 16 residues in the CDR3. The CDR3 spells CASKTPGLASYNEQFI. The CDR3 DNA reads TGTGCCAGCAAAACCCCGGGACTAGCGTCCTACAATGAGCAGTTCATC.

To note about this clonotype: Germline and junction disagree at one end, which may indicate a read error. The chain joins TRBV28 to TRBJ1-6; perhaps TRBD1 as D (5 bases). CDR3 length: 15 residues. Germline-derived CDR1 and CDR2 are MDHEN and SYDVKM. The CDR3 nucleotides are TGTGCCAGTAGTTTAGGCAGGGCCTATAGTTCACTCCTCCACTTT. This encodes CASSLGRAYSSLLHF.

For this clonotype: The conserved phenylalanine or tryptophan is not found at the CDR3 terminus, so this likely reflects a read error. The V and J genes are TRBV5-6 and TRBJ2-3; TRBD2 matches 9 bases. Unmatched junction bases numbered 18, after V lost 8 bases and J lost 11 bases. This CDR3 region has 15 residues. Germline V CDR1 and CDR2: SGHDT, YYEEEE. The CDR3 reads CASSRTGTSQTQQYY. As DNA, the CDR3 is TGTGCCAGTAGTCGAACCGGGACTAGCCAGACACAGCAGTATTAT.